Presented here are 14 T cell receptor beta chains from one specimen sequenced in a study of blood T cell repertoires in COVID-19. The table came from immunoSEQ multiplex PCR; TCRdb's copy has only in-frame clones and leaves some out. Of 100,000 or so clones in the sample, 65% to 90% were seen once. The source material was peripheral blood. The receptors originated from a man in his fifties or sixties with acute or convalescent COVID-19.

The chain links TRBV2 to TRBJ1-1, with D perhaps TRBD1 (5 bases). Trimming removed 6 bases from V and 7 bases from J, with 18 bases in between. The CDR3 is made up of 14 amino acids. The V gene's germline CDR1 is SNHLY and CDR2 FYNNEI. The CDR3 here is CASRTRAVLLEAFF. The CDR3 DNA is TGTGCCAGCAGGACCAGGGCGGTCCTACTTGAAGCTTTCTTT.

The rearrangement links TRBV29-1 to TRBJ2-5; 12 nucleotides line up with TRBD1. Germline V gene lookup returns CDR1 SQVTM and CDR2 ANQGSEA. The CDR3 length is 15 residues. After removal of 4 bases from V and 6 bases from J, the junction contained 9 bases not matched to a gene. CDR3 protein: CSVVLMGQGAKTQYF. For the CDR3, the DNA is TGCAGCGTTGTTCTTATGGGACAGGGGGCGAAGACCCAGTACTTC.

Note on this clone: Different DNA sequences within this sample yield the same CDR3. The chain couples TRBV10-3 to TRBJ2-6; tentatively, D is TRBD2 (6 bases). The germline V gene has CDR1 ENHRY and CDR2 SYGVKD. The CDR3 runs to 18 residues. V shed 0 bases and J shed 0 bases, with 12 bases lying between them. As DNA, the CDR3 is TGTGCCATCAGTGAGTCGCGGGGCCGGGGCTCTGGGGCCAACGTCCTGACTTTC. It yields the protein CAISESRGRGSGANVLTF.

This clone was seen only a few times. CDR3 residues: CASSQEIIGRGTDTQYF. The CDR3 DNA reads as TGCGCCAGCAGCCAAGAGATTATCGGGCGGGGCACAGATACGCAGTATTTT. The chain has TRBV4-3 and TRBJ2-3, with D possibly TRBD2 on 5 matching bases. Germline CDR1 reads LGHNA; CDR2 reads YSLEER. The CDR3 is made up of 17 amino acids. V lost 0 bases and J lost 1, with 14 bases in between.

The chain uses TRBV13 and TRBJ1-1; D is perhaps TRBD1 (5 bases). The V gene lost 4 bases and the J gene lost 0 bases, with 12 bases spanning the gap. This CDR3 spans 15 amino acids. Germline values: CDR1 PRHDT, CDR2 FYEKMQ (reference sequence). The CDR3 spells CASSSGTRLNTEAFF. The CDR3 coding sequence is TGTGCCAGCAGCTCAGGGACGAGGCTGAACACTGAAGCTTTCTTT. The full variable domain, completed using reference TRBV13 and TRBJ1-1, is AAGVIQSPRHLIKEKRETATLKCYPIPRHDTVYWYQQGPGQDPQFLISFYEKMQSDKGSIPDRFSAQQFSDYHSELNMSSLELGDSALYFCASSSGTRLNTEAFFGQGTRLTVV.

The chain recombines TRBV6-6 with TRBJ2-1; 11 positions match TRBD2. The CDR3 length is 15 residues. Trimming cost V 6 bases and J 2 bases; bases outside gene matches: 3. CDR1 and CDR2 (germline): MNHNY, SVGAGI (reference sequence). The chain's CDR3 is CASRVLAGAYNEQFF. As DNA, the CDR3 is TGTGCCAGCAGGGTACTAGCGGGAGCCTACAATGAGCAGTTCTTC.

The chain has TRBV27 and TRBJ2-1, with D maybe TRBD2 (6 bases). Trimming pared 6 bases from V and 12 bases from J, leaving 15 bases between. In germline, CDR1 is MNHEY, CDR2 SMNVEV (reference sequence). The CDR3 loop spans 12 amino acids. CDR3 nucleotides: TGTGCCAGCAGGGGTGGGGGGAGTATGCAGTTCTTC. Translating it yields CASRGGGSMQFF.

The chain couples TRBV7-2 to TRBJ2-7; D may be TRBD1 (6 bases). From germline, CDR1 is SGHTA and CDR2 FQGNSA. The CDR3 runs 16 residues. V was shortened by 2 bases and J by 2 bases, with 16 bases between the two germline ends. The CDR3 DNA is TGTGCCAGCAGCTTAAGAAATGGACAGTATCCCTACGAGCAGTACTTC. Translation gives CASSLRNGQYPYEQYF.

This chain joins TRBV30 and TRBJ1-1; D is possibly TRBD1 (6 bases). CDR1 and CDR2 (germline): GTSNPN, SVGIG (reference sequence). Trimming took off 3 bases at V and 1 base at J, with 6 bases between the two ends. CDR3 size: 12 residues. The CDR3 region is CAWRQGNTEAFF. The CDR3 DNA is TGTGCCTGGAGACAGGGGAACACTGAAGCTTTCTTT.

The gene calls are TRBV3-1 (or the pseudogene TRBV3-2) and TRBJ2-2; 9 positions agree with TRBD2. With 2 bases clipped from V and 9 bases from J, the junction kept 10 bases outside the gene matches. Germline values: CDR1 LGHDT, CDR2 YNNKEL (reference sequence). CDR3 length: 16 residues. This CDR3 reads CASSQYLAGSIRELFF. CDR3 coding DNA: TGTGCCAGCAGCCAATACCTAGCGGGGAGTATCCGGGAGCTGTTTTTT.

There are a few counts of this clone. The rearrangement links TRBV27 to TRBJ2-2; 7 bases fit TRBD1. The J segment lost 5 bases and the V segment lost 5 bases, leaving 5 bases of the junction unmatched. The CDR3 is made up of 14 amino acids. In germline, CDR1 is MNHEY, CDR2 SMNVEV (reference sequence). The CDR3 region has the DNA TGTGCCAGCAGTGTAACACAGGGGACCGGGGAGCTGTTTTTT. Protein product: CASSVTQGTGELFF.

There are many counts of this clone. The chain carries TRBV7-3 and TRBJ2-3; TRBD2 agrees at 8 bases. Germline trimming cut 9 bases from V and 2 bases from J; bases unmatched to any gene: 4. CDR3 length equals 13 residues. Germline loops: CDR1 SGHTA, CDR2 FQGTGA. CDR3 sequence (DNA): TGTGCCAGTGGACTAGCCCCCACAGATACGCAGTATTTT. As protein: CASGLAPTDTQYF.

The V call is TRBV12-5, the J call TRBJ2-1; a possible D gene is TRBD2 (5 bases). Trimming removed 8 bases at V and 0 bases at J, with 11 bases between. The CDR3 totals 14 residues. Germline V CDR1 and CDR2: LGHNT, FRNRAP. The CDR3 reads CASSVGDSYNEQFF. In DNA, the CDR3 is TGTGCTAGTTCGGTGGGAGACTCCTACAATGAGCAGTTCTTC.

In its sample, this clone was seen once. This chain joins TRBV19 and TRBJ1-2, with TRBD1 matching over 9 bases. The germline CDR1 and CDR2 sequences are LNHDA and SQIVND (reference sequence). The V and J ends lost 5 bases and 7 bases, in that order; junction bases with no gene match: 8. This CDR3 has 14 residues. CDR3 region: CASSALDRGGGYTF. The CDR3 DNA follows: TGTGCCAGTAGTGCGCTGGACAGGGGAGGTGGCTACACCTTC.